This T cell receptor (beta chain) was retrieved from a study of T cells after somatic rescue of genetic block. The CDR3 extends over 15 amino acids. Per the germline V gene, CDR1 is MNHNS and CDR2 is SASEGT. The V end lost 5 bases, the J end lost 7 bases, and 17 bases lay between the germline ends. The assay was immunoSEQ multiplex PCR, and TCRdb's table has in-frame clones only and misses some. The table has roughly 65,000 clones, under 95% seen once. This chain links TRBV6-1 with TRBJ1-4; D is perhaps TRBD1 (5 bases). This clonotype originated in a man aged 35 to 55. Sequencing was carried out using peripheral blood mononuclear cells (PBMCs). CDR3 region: CASSTQGVRGEKLFF. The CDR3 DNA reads TGTGCCAGCAGTACCCAGGGTGTTCGTGGTGAAAAACTGTTTTTT.